This is a list of T cell receptor beta chains from one sample in a study of metastatic and nonmetastatic thyroid tumors. TCRdb re-clonotyped the PCR reads through MiXCR. The profile shows 20,000 to 25,000 clones, about 20% of them singletons. Material for sequencing was tumor tissue. These receptors were taken from a female donor with papillary thyroid cancer or a benign thyroid nodule (not recorded which). Some clones in this sample may be carry-over from other donors' samples. Both conserved end residues are part of each CDR3. Fields, in order: V gene, J gene, D gene, clone size, CDR3 protein, CDR3 DNA. The D gene is left open where the match is weak. Part of the rows lack a size; the others show once, few, many or a class for expanded clones.

TRBV7-2	TRBJ1-5	-	-	CASSSYSNQPQHF	TGTGCCAGCAGCTCCTATAGCAATCAGCCCCAGCATTTT
TRBV11-3	TRBJ1-1	-	few	CASSLGQGMRAFF	TGTGCCAGCAGCTTAGGGCAGGGTATGAGAGCTTTCTTT
TRBV28	TRBJ2-7	-	-	CASSEPWTPSYEQYF	TGTGCCAGCAGTGAACCTTGGACACCTTCCTACGAGCAGTACTTC
TRBV5-1	TRBJ2-5	-	many	CASRSDSQETQYF	TGCGCCAGCAGATCGGACTCCCAAGAGACCCAGTACTTC
TRBV27	TRBJ2-2	-	-	CASSAAQNTGELFF	TGTGCCAGCAGCGCAGCTCAGAACACCGGGGAGCTGTTTTTT
TRBV19	TRBJ1-1	-	many	CASSRTGTTEAFF	TGTGCCAGTAGTAGGACCGGGACCACTGAAGCTTTCTTT
TRBV7-9	TRBJ2-1	-	many	CASSSLANEQFF	TGTGCCAGCAGCTCCCTAGCGAATGAGCAGTTCTTC
TRBV10-2	TRBJ2-7	-	many	CASRGAAIVYEQYF	TGCGCCAGCAGGGGCGCGGCCATTGTTTACGAGCAGTACTTC
TRBV12-3/TRBV12-4	TRBJ2-3	TRBD2	few	CASRGTSGKQYF	TGTGCCAGCAGAGGGACTAGCGGTAAGCAGTATTTT
TRBV7-9	TRBJ2-7	TRBD1	few	CAFRSGGTEHYF	TGTGCCTTCCGTTCAGGGGGTACCGAGCATTACTTC
TRBV28	TRBJ1-6	TRBD1	medium-sized	CASSSPDRGSRNSPLHF	TGTGCCAGCAGTTCACCGGACAGGGGATCCAGGAATTCACCCCTCCACTTT
TRBV28	TRBJ2-4	-	few	CASSLWRRLAKNIQYF	TGTGCCAGCAGTTTATGGAGGCGACTAGCCAAAAACATTCAGTACTTC
TRBV30	TRBJ2-7	-	few	CAWSMASRYEQYF	TGTGCCTGGAGTATGGCTAGCCGGTACGAGCAGTACTTC
TRBV12-5	TRBJ2-2	TRBD1	many	CASGLDRGFSTGELFF	TGTGCTAGTGGTTTGGACAGGGGGTTCTCCACCGGGGAGCTGTTTTTT
TRBV19	TRBJ2-3	-	many	CASRDLSTDTQYF	TGTGCCAGTAGGGACCTCAGCACAGATACGCAGTATTTT
TRBV14	TRBJ2-3	-	few	CASSQGLLEPPYTDTQYF	TGTGCCAGCAGCCAAGGGCTCCTGGAGCCCCCCTACACAGATACGCAGTATTTT
TRBV28	TRBJ2-7	TRBD1	many	CASSPLDRDSYEQYF	TGTGCCAGCAGTCCGTTAGACAGGGACTCCTACGAGCAGTACTTC
TRBV24-1	TRBJ2-3	-	few	CATSDSEGVATDTQYF	TGTGCCACCAGTGATTCTGAGGGAGTGGCGACAGATACGCAGTATTTT
TRBV6-2/TRBV6-3	TRBJ1-6	TRBD1	-	CASRRTGNNSPLHF	TGTGCCAGCAGAAGGACAGGGAATAATTCACCCCTCCACTTT
TRBV20-1	TRBJ2-7	TRBD2	-	CSARDFGLVVGEQYF	TGCAGTGCTAGAGATTTCGGACTAGTGGTGGGGGAGCAGTACTTC
TRBV4-2	TRBJ2-7	TRBD2	-	CASSQEIAGGSYEQYF	TGTGCCAGCAGCCAGGAGATAGCGGGGGGCTCCTACGAGCAGTACTTC
TRBV27	TRBJ1-6	TRBD1	-	CASRTIGTGGNSPLHF	TGTGCCAGCAGGACCATCGGGACAGGGGGAAATTCACCCCTCCACTTT
TRBV6-1	TRBJ2-7	TRBD2	many	CASSPGLADYEQYF	TGTGCCAGCAGTCCGGGACTAGCGGATTACGAGCAGTACTTC
TRBV15	TRBJ2-7	-	few	CAASSEVWGEYF	TGTGCCGCCAGCAGTGAAGTCTGGGGGGAGTACTTC
TRBV7-3	TRBJ2-2	TRBD2	many	CASSPGTSDTGELFF	TGTGCCAGCAGCCCCGGGACTAGCGACACCGGGGAGCTGTTTTTT
TRBV10-3	TRBJ2-2	-	few	CAISVSQDTGELFF	TGTGCCATCAGTGTCTCACAAGACACCGGGGAGCTGTTTTTT
TRBV7-8	TRBJ2-7	TRBD1	many	CASSLGGQESYEQYF	TGTGCCAGCAGCTTAGGAGGACAGGAGTCCTACGAGCAGTACTTC
TRBV20-1	TRBJ1-1	-	-	CSASLHQDVSEAFF	TGCAGTGCTAGCCTTCATCAGGACGTATCTGAAGCTTTCTTT
TRBV11-2	TRBJ1-2	-	-	CASSLEGTGNYGYTF	TGTGCCAGCAGCTTAGAGGGAACGGGGAACTATGGCTACACCTTC
TRBV19	TRBJ2-5	-	few	CASMRAGALVETQYF	TGTGCCAGTATGCGCGCAGGGGCTCTTGTTGAGACCCAGTACTTC
TRBV7-2	TRBJ2-7	TRBD2	few	CASSPGLAPYEQYF	TGTGCCAGCAGCCCGGGACTAGCCCCCTACGAGCAGTACTTC
TRBV20-1	TRBJ2-1	-	-	CSAREHRDFRHYNEQFF	TGCAGTGCTAGAGAGCATCGGGATTTTAGGCATTACAATGAGCAGTTCTTC
TRBV7-9	TRBJ2-7	-	-	CASSPSTGGYEQYF	TGTGCCAGCAGCCCCTCCACGGGTGGCTACGAGCAGTACTTC
TRBV4-1	TRBJ2-3	TRBD2	many	CASRSTSVSTDTQYF	TGCGCCAGCAGGTCGACTAGCGTTAGCACAGATACGCAGTATTTT
TRBV10-2	TRBJ1-5	-	medium-sized	CASSPASSNQPQHF	TGCGCCAGCAGTCCAGCCAGTAGCAATCAGCCCCAGCATTTT
TRBV24-1	TRBJ2-3	-	-	CATSAPGIDTQYF	TGTGCCACCAGCGCCCCAGGGATAGATACGCAGTATTTT
TRBV15	TRBJ1-1	TRBD1	medium-sized	CATSGTGRWTEAFF	TGTGCCACCAGCGGGACAGGGAGGTGGACTGAAGCTTTCTTT
TRBV20-1	TRBJ2-7	TRBD2	-	CSAPSGRATDEQYF	TGCAGTGCTCCTAGCGGGAGGGCGACGGACGAGCAGTACTTC
TRBV4-2	TRBJ1-5	-	-	CASSQTLGVNQPQHF	TGTGCCAGCAGCCAAACCTTGGGGGTCAATCAGCCCCAGCATTTT
TRBV11-3	TRBJ1-6	-	-	CASSPGINSPLHF	TGTGCCAGCAGCCCCGGAATAAATTCACCCCTCCACTTT
TRBV20-1	TRBJ1-6	-	few	CSARPRQGNNSPLHF	TGCAGTGCTAGGCCAAGGCAGGGGAATAATTCACCCCTCCACTTT
TRBV20-1	TRBJ2-7	TRBD2	once	CSGLTSHEQYF	TGCAGTGGATTGACTAGCCACGAGCAGTACTTC
TRBV9	TRBJ2-7	TRBD2	-	CASSVWPAGLAGDNYEQYF	TGTGCCAGCAGCGTATGGCCCGCCGGTCTAGCGGGAGATAACTACGAGCAGTACTTC
TRBV20-1	TRBJ2-7	-	-	CSARNPGREQYF	TGCAGTGCTAGAAATCCGGGGAGGGAGCAGTACTTC
TRBV11-2	TRBJ1-1	TRBD1	-	CASSPGQRRNKAFF	TGTGCCAGCAGTCCGGGACAGCGGAGGAACAAAGCTTTCTTT
TRBV19	TRBJ2-1	-	-	CASSFGLLNEQFF	TGTGCCAGTAGTTTCGGACTACTCAATGAGCAGTTCTTC
TRBV6-1	TRBJ2-2	-	few	CASKDLTGNGELFF	TGTGCCAGCAAAGACCTAACAGGCAACGGGGAGCTGTTTTTT
TRBV28	TRBJ2-1	TRBD2	-	CATLAALYYNEQFF	TGTGCCACACTAGCGGCACTTTATTACAATGAGCAGTTCTTC
TRBV10-3	TRBJ2-1	TRBD2	few	CAISLAGNEQFF	TGTGCCATCAGTTTAGCGGGAAATGAGCAGTTCTTC
TRBV6-1	TRBJ1-6	TRBD1	few	CASIRGTGMSPLHF	TGTGCCAGCATTCGGGGGACAGGGATGTCACCCCTCCACTTT
TRBV6-1	TRBJ1-5	-	many	CASSEPGLDNQPQHF	TGTGCCAGCAGTGAACCTGGTCTGGACAATCAGCCCCAGCATTTT
TRBV5-1	TRBJ1-3	-	-	CASSLPTTPATGNTIYF	TGCGCCAGCAGCTTGCCGACAACTCCCGCCACTGGAAACACCATATATTTT
TRBV19	TRBJ2-2	-	many	CASSMGHTGELFF	TGTGCCAGTAGTATGGGGCACACCGGGGAGCTGTTTTTT
TRBV12-3/TRBV12-4	TRBJ2-1	TRBD2	once	CTSRATSARAGYEQFF	TGTACCAGCAGAGCGACTAGCGCGAGGGCGGGTTATGAGCAGTTCTTC
TRBV20-1	TRBJ2-1	-	medium-sized	CSARTSDTGSGFNEQFF	TGCAGTGCTCGCACGAGTGATACAGGGTCCGGGTTCAATGAGCAGTTCTTC
TRBV20-1	TRBJ2-7	-	-	CSADSPVQEVPYEQYF	TGCAGTGCTGACAGCCCGGTACAGGAGGTGCCCTACGAGCAGTACTTC
TRBV6-4	TRBJ2-3	TRBD2	many	CASSDSFSAGASDTQYF	TGTGCCAGCAGTGACTCGTTTTCGGCGGGAGCGTCAGATACGCAGTATTTT
TRBV4-2	TRBJ2-2	-	few	CASSQDKQSTGELFF	TGTGCCAGCAGCCAAGATAAACAGAGCACCGGGGAGCTGTTTTTT
TRBV20-1	TRBJ2-1	-	-	CSARDAGSTDNEQFF	TGCAGTGCTAGAGATGCAGGCTCGACTGACAATGAGCAGTTCTTC
TRBV11-2	TRBJ2-2	-	medium-sized	CASSFLGKNTGELFF	TGTGCCAGCAGCTTTTTGGGAAAAAACACCGGGGAGCTGTTTTTT